This T cell receptor (beta chain) derives from a study of radiation and T cells in renal cell carcinoma. The CDR3 is made up of 13 amino acids. Germline CDR1 MNHNS, CDR2 SASEGT. The assay was immunoSEQ multiplex PCR, and TCRdb's table has in-frame clones only and misses some. The table has more than 150,000 clones, 87% seen once. Comments on this clone: One end of the junction does not line up with germline, which may come from a read error.

Time point noted: blood 2 weeks post-SBRT. Treatment noted: 15 Gy SBRT to primary tumor, nephrectomy 4 weeks later. This TCR was recovered from a woman aged 45-60 years with renal cell carcinoma. The chain couples TRBV6-1 to TRBJ2-3; D uncertain. The sequences come from blood, collected from a patient whose treatment included radiotherapy and nephrectomy. This CDR3 reads CAGRQTSTDTQYF. The CDR3 region has the DNA TGTGCCGGCAGGCAGACTAGCACAGATACGCAGTATTTT.